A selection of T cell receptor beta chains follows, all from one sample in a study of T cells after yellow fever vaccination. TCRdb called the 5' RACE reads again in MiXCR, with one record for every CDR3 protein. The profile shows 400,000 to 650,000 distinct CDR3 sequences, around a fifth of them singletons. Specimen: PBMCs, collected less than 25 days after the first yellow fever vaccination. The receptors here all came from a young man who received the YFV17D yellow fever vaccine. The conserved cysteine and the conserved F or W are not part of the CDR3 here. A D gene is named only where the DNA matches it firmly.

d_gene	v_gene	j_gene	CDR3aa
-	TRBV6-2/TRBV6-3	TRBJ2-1	ASSRTAPAYNEQF
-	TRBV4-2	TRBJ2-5	ASSQFPSGAGETQY
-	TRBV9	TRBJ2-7	ASSVVPPRYEQY
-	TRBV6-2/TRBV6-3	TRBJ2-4	ASRVGDLAKNIQY
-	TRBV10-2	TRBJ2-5	ASSVDETQY
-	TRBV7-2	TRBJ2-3	ASSFAGLDTQY
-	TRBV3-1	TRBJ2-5	ASDYRDGETQY
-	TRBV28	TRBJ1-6	ASSLGQSSYNSPLH
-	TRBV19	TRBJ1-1	ASRDPLGRLYTEAF
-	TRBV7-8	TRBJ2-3	ASSIRGTIRGGPDTQY
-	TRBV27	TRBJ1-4	ASSFRSVNEKLF
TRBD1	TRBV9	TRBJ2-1	ASSVQTGGYNEQF
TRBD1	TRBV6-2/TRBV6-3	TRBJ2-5	ASSERTGGLWETQY
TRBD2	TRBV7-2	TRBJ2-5	ASSLLAGGLETQY